In this sample, the clone carrying this TCR beta chain turned up a few times. Its antigen remains unknown. The source of the sample is a study of CD8 T cells in ankylosing spondylitis. Study results and caveats: In ankylosing spondylitis blood, a motif of seven to nine highly homologous TCR beta variants appeared characteristic.

The TCR beta libraries were generated through quantitative 5'-RACE incorporating molecular barcodes. TCRdb recomputed calls from the 5' RACE reads with MiXCR, one row per CDR3 protein. Among roughly 450,000 distinct CDR3 sequences listed, about 24% were seen once. Per germline, CDR1 LNHDA and CDR2 SQIVND (reference sequence). The CDR3 runs 15 residues. The V and J ends lost 7 bases and 2 bases respectively, with 17 bases between them. Sequenced sample: blood, either unsorted or a sorted T cell fraction (not recorded which). The V and J genes are TRBV19 and TRBJ2-5; D perhaps matches TRBD2 (6 bases). The TCR was taken from a male donor with ankylosing spondylitis. DNA for the CDR3: TGTGCCAGTACCATGGAGGGGAGTCCTCAAGAGACCCAGTACTTC. It codes for CASTMEGSPQETQYF.